This TCR beta chain was sequenced during a study of T cells after posttransplantation cyclophosphamide. The CDR3 totals 17 residues. Unmatched junction bases numbered 11, after V lost 4 bases and J lost 3 bases. Germline CDR1 WNHNN, CDR2 SYGVQD (reference sequence). Overall study results and limits: TRB clonality was highly associated with recipient CMV seropositivity and reactivation. Tissue-infiltrating T cells from skin or gut overlapped little with blood T cells.

Data came from immunoSEQ multiplex PCR; TCRdb stores just in-frame clones and leaves some out. The sample contains around 50,000 clones, roughly nine tenths of which appear only once. This clone came up once. The antigen is unknown. Source material: PBMCs. The TCR sequence derives from a woman aged 45-65 years in good health and a related stem cell transplant donor. This chain uses TRBV10-1 with TRBJ2-3; 9 bases are a match to TRBD2. CDR3 nucleotides: TGCGCCAGCAGTGGCGCAAGGCGGGGGGGCCGGACAGATACGCAGTATTTT. Amino acid sequence: CASSGARRGGRTDTQYF.